These T cell receptor beta chains were read from a single sample in a study of blood T cells in healthy people across ages. MiXCR was run by TCRdb on the 5' RACE reads, yielding one entry per CDR3 protein. The sample contains more than 1 million distinct CDR3 sequences, around 43% of which appear only once. Specimen: blood. Every receptor here comes from a woman in her fifties or sixties in good health. The conserved cysteine and the conserved F or W are not part of the CDR3 here. The order of the fields is J gene, V gene, CDR3 protein.

TRBJ2-1	TRBV27	ASSLLTTQSSYNEQF
TRBJ2-1	TRBV20-1	SARGDRGPDLYNEQF
TRBJ2-4	TRBV6-5	AGMRTGTAKNIQY
-	TRBV5-1	ASSITGTGSHEQY
TRBJ2-7	TRBV28	ASTGQFSYEQY
TRBJ2-3	TRBV12-3/TRBV12-4	ASSAVNTQY
TRBJ2-1	TRBV6-1	ASSAASKQNGNEQF
TRBJ2-5	TRBV9	ASSVGEGGYNEQY
TRBJ2-1	TRBV29-1	SVESSTNEQF
-	TRBV11-1	ASSSILAGSYEQY
TRBJ1-2	TRBV4-2	ASSQVDSYGYT
-	TRBV27	ASSVREGRYEQY
TRBJ2-3	TRBV20-1	SAWLAFGTDTQY
TRBJ2-1	TRBV6-5	ASSYSGLNGGNEQF
TRBJ2-7	TRBV11-2	ASSRILQGDSSYEQY
-	TRBV3-1	ASSQPSGLAGFYEQY
TRBJ2-5	TRBV6-5	ASSMRGYNEQY
TRBJ2-1	TRBV24-1	ATSDLETSGSGEQF
TRBJ2-1	TRBV29-1	SVGSDSGEETQF
TRBJ2-7	TRBV7-8	ASSLDRAVSEQY
TRBJ2-1	TRBV6-2/TRBV6-3	ASKESGAIIGQF
TRBJ2-1	TRBV24-1	ATSDITGTGGPHTPSSYNEQF
TRBJ1-1	TRBV5-5	ASSLSTGGGNTEAF
TRBJ2-7	TRBV15	ATSRDGYEQY
TRBJ2-4	TRBV5-5	ASVARNPGEQY
TRBJ2-5	TRBV27	ASSPSGTGRRDEQY
TRBJ1-1	TRBV29-1	SVPGTELANTEAF
TRBJ1-5	TRBV21-1	ASRMAGYNQPQH
TRBJ1-5	TRBV20-1	SAGRSNQPQH